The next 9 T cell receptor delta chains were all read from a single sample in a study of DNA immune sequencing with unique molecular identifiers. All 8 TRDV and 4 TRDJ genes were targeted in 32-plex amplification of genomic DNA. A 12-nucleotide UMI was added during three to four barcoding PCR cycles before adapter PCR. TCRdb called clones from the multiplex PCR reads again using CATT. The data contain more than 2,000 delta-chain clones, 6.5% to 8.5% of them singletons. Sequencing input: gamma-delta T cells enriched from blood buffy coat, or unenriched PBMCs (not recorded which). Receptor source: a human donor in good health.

The chain's CDR3 is CALGEMVSGGYARDPTWDTRQMFF. In nucleotides, the CDR3 is TGTGCTCTTGGGGAAATGGTGTCCGGGGGGTACGCTAGGGACCCAACCTGGGACACCCGACAGATGTTTTTC. J is TRDJ3 and V is TRDV1; D is perhaps TRDD3 (5 bases). The J gene, not given by TCRdb, was assigned here from a germline match of the nucleotide sequence. The germline CDR1 and CDR2 sequences are TSWWSYY and QGS. The CDR3 runs 24 residues. The V gene lost 2 bases and the J gene lost 2 bases, with 31 bases spanning the gap.

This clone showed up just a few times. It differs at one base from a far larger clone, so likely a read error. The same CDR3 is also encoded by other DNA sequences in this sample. CDR3 coding DNA: TGTGCCTGTGACACGGGGGGGCTACGAAGCTCCTGGGACACCCGACAGATGTTTTTC. This gives the protein CACDTGGLRSSWDTRQMFF. The gene calls are TRDV2 and TRDJ3; a possible D gene is TRDD3 (5 bases). V was trimmed by 1 base and J by 0 bases, leaving 15 bases between them. Germline lookup yields CDR1 GEAIGNYY and CDR2 EKD. The CDR3 length is 19 residues.

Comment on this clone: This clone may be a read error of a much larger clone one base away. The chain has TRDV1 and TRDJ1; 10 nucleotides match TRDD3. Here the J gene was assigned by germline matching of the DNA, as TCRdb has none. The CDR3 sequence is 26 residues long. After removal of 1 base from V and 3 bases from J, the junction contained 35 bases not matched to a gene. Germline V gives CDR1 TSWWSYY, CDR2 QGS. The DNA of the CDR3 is TGTGCTCTTGGGGAACCCAGAATGTGGACACGGGCCCCTCTTACTGGGGGATTGGGTCTCCCCGATAAACTCATCTTT. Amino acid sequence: CALGEPRMWTRAPLTGGLGLPDKLIF.

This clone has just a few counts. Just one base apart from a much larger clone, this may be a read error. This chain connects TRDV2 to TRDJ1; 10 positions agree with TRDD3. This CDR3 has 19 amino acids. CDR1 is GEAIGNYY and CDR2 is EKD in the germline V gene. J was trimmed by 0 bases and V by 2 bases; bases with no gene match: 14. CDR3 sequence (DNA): TGTGCCTGTGACAAGCTGGGGGATAAAGCACCTGTGTACACCGATAAACTCATCTTT. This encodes CACDKLGDKAPVYTDKLIF.

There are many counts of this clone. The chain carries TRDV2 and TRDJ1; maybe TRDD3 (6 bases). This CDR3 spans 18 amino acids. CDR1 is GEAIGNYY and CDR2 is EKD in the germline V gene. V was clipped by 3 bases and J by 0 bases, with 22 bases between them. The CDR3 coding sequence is TGTGCCTGTGACCCCGTATTAAGGGGGGGAACCTACACCGATAAACTCATCTTT. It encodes CACDPVLRGGTYTDKLIF.

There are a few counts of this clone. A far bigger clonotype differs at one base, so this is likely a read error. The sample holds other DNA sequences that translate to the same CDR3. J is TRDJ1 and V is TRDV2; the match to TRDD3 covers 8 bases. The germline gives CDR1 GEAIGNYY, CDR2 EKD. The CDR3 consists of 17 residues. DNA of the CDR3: TGTGCCTGTGACTCACTTCCCTACGGGGATACCACCGATAAACTTATCTTT. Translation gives CACDSLPYGDTTDKLIF.

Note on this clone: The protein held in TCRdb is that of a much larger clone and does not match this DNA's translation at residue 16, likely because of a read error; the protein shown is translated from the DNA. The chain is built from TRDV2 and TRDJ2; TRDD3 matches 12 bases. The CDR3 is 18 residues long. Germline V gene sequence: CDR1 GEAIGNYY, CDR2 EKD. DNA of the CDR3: TGTGCCTGTGACACCCTACTGGGGGATACTTCTCTGACAGCACAACCCTTCTTT. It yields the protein CACDTLLGDTSLTAQPFF.

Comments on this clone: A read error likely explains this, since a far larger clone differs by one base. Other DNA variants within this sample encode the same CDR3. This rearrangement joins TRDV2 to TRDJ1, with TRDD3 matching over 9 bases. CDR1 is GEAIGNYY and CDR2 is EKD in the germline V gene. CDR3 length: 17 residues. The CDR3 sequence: CACDTVRGYGNTDKLIF. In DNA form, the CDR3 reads TGTGCCTGTGACACCGTGCGGGGATACGGTAACACCGACAAACTCATCTTT.

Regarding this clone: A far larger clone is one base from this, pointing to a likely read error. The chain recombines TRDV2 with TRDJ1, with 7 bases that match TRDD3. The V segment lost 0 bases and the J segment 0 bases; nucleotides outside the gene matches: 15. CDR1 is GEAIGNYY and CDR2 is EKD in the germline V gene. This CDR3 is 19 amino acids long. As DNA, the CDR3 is TGTGCCTGTGACACCTTGTCTTTACTGGGGAAAGAGTACACCGATAAACTCATCTTT. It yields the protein CACDTLSLLGKEYTDKLIF.